This TCR beta chain stems from a study of beta chain features in type 1 diabetes. This clone was observed a few times. As yet, its antigen is unknown. The purity of all sorted populations exceeded 98%. Of the isolated RNA, all was reverse transcribed, and so the sequenced material was expressed TCRB transcripts. Measured with immunoSEQ multiplex PCR; TCRdb has only the in-frame clones, and not every one. The sample has some 700,000 clones, 10% to 15% seen once. The study, taken as a whole, reports: TCRB CDR3s were moderately but significantly shorter in Type 1 diabetes patients in all four CD4+ subsets. Equally in patients and controls, PCR might preferentially amplify shorter templates.

The CDR3 has 16 amino acids. Germline V gene lookup returns CDR1 SEHNR and CDR2 FQNEAQ (reference sequence). V dropped 5 bases and J dropped 2 bases, with 15 bases sitting between them. The sequencing sample was made of naive CD4+ T cells from blood. The V call is TRBV7-9, the J call TRBJ2-2; D is unclear. This TCR came from a man between 18 and 29 years old with type 1 diabetes. The CDR3 DNA reads as TGTGCCAGCAGCCCCCTCCAGACCCTAAACACCGGGGAGCTGTTTTTT. Encoded protein: CASSPLQTLNTGELFF.